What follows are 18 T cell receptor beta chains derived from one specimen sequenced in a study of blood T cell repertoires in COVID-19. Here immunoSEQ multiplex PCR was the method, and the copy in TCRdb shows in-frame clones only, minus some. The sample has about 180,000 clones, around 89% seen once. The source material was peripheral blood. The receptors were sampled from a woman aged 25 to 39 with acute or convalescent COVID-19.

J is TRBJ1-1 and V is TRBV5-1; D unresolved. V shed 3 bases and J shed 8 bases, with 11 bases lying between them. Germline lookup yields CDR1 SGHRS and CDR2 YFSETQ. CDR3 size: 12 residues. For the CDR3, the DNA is TGCGCCAGCAGCTCCACAGACCTCGAAGCTTTCTTT. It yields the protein CASSSTDLEAFF.

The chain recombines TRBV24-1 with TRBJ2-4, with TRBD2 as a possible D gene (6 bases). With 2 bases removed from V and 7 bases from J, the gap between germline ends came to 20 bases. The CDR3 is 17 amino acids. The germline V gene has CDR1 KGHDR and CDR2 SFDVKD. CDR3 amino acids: CATSDSYVAGSSNIQYF. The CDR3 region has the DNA TGTGCCACCAGTGATTCCTATGTGGCGGGAAGTTCGAACATTCAGTACTTC.

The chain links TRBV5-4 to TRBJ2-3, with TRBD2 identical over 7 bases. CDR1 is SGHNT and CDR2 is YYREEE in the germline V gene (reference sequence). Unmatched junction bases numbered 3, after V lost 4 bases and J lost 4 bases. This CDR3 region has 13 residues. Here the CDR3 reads CASSPSGSDTQYF. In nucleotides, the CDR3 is TGTGCCAGCAGCCCTAGCGGCTCAGATACGCAGTATTTT.

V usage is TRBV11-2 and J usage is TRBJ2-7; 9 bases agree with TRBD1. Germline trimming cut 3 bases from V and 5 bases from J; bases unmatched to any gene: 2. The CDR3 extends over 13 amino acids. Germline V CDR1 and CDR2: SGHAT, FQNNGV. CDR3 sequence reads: CASSLDRGHEQYF. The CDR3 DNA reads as TGTGCCAGCAGCTTGGACAGGGGCCACGAGCAGTACTTC.

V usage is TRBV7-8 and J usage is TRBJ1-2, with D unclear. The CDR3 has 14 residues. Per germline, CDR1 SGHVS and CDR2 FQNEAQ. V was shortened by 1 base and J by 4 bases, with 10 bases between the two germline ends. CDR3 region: CASSLDPGIYGYTF. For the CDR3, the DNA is TGTGCCAGCAGCTTAGACCCCGGTATCTATGGCTACACCTTC.

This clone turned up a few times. The CDR3 is CSVGGQPQHF. The CDR3 nucleotides read TGCAGTGTGGGCGGGCAGCCCCAGCATTTT. The J gene is TRBJ1-5, the V gene TRBV20-1; D uncertain. Germline V lookup: CDR1 DFQATT, CDR2 SNEGSKA (reference sequence). The CDR3 covers 10 residues. With 7 bases removed from V and 7 bases from J, the gap between germline ends came to 8 bases.

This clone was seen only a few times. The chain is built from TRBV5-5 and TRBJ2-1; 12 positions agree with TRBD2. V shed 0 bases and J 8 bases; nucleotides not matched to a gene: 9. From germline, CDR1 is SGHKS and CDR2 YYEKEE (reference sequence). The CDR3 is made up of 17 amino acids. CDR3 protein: CASSLVLAGGPPDEQFF. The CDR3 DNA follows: TGTGCCAGCAGCTTGGTCCTAGCGGGAGGGCCACCGGATGAGCAGTTCTTC.

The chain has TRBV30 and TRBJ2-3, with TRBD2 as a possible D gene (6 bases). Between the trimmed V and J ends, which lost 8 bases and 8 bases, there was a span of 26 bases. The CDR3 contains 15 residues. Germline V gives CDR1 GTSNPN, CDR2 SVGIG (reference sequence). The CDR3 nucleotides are TGTGCCCGGAAGGGTCGACTAGGGAGTTTGGCTACGCAGTATTTT. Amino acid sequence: CARKGRLGSLATQYF.

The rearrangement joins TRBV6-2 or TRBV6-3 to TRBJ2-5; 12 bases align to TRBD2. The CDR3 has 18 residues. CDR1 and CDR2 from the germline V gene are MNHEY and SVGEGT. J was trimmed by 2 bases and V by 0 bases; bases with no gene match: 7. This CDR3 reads CASSYSLTSGRGQETQYF. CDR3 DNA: TGTGCCAGCAGTTACTCGCTGACTAGCGGGAGAGGGCAAGAGACCCAGTACTTC.

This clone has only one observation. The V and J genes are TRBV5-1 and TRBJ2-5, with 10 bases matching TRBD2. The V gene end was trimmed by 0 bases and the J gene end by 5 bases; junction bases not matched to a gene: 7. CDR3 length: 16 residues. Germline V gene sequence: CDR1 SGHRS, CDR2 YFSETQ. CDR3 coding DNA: TGCGCCAGCAGCTTGGCCATAGCGGGAGGTATCGAGACCCAGTACTTC. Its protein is CASSLAIAGGIETQYF.

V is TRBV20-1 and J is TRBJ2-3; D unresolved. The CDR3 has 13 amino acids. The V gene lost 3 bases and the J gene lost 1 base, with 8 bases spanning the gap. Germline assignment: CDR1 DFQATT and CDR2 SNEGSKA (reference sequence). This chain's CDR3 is CSASDPGTDTQYF. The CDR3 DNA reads TGCAGTGCTAGTGATCCAGGCACAGATACGCAGTATTTT.

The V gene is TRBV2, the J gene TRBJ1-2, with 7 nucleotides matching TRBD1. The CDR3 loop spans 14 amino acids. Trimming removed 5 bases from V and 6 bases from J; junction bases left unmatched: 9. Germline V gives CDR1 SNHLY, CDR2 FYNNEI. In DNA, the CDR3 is TGTGCCAGCAGTCCACAGGGGAAAGTAAATGGCTACACCTTC. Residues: CASSPQGKVNGYTF.

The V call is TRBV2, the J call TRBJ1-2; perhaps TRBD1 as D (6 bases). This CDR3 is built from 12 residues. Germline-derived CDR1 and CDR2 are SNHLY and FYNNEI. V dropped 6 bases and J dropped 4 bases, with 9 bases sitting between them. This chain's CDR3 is CASSVQGYGYTF. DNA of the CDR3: TGTGCCAGCAGCGTACAGGGCTATGGCTACACCTTC.

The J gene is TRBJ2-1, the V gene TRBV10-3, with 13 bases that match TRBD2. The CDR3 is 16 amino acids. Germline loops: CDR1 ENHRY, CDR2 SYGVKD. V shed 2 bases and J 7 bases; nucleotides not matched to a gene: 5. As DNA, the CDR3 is TGTGCCATCAGTGAGACTAGCGGGAGGGCCTCGAATGAGCAGTTCTTC. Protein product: CAISETSGRASNEQFF.

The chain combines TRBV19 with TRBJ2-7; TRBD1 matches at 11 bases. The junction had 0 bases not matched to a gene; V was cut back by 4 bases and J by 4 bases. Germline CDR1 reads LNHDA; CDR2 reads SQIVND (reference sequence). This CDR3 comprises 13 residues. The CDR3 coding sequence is TGTGCCAGTAGTAGGGACAGGGGGTACGAGCAGTACTTC. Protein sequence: CASSRDRGYEQYF.

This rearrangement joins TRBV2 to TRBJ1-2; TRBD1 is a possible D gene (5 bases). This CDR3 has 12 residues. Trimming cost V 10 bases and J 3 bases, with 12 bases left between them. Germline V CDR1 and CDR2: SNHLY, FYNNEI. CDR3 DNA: TGTGCCAACCCCAGGGCCCACTATGGCTACACCTTC. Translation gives CANPRAHYGYTF.

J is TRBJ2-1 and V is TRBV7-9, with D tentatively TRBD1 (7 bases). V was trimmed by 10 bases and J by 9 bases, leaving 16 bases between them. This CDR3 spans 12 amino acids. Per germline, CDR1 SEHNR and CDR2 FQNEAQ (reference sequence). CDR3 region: CATGGRSREQFF. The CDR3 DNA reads TGTGCCACAGGGGGGAGGTCCCGTGAGCAGTTCTTC. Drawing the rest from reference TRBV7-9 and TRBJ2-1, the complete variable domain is DTGVSQNPRHKITKRGQNVTFRCDPISEHNRLYWYRQTLGQGPEFLTYFQNEAQLEKSRLLSDRFSAERPKGSFSTLEIQRTEQGDSAMYLCATGGRSREQFFGPGTRLTVL.

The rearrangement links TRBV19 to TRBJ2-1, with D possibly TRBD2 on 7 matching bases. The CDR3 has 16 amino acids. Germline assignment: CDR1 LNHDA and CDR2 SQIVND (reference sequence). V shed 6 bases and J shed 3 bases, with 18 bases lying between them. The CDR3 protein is CASSHLGEGVYNEQFF. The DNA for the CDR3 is TGTGCCAGTAGCCATCTAGGGGAGGGGGTCTACAATGAGCAGTTCTTC.